This TCR beta chain is drawn from a study of blood T cell repertoires in COVID-19. Study background: Acute-phase and convalescent COVID-19 samples originated in the United States, Italy and Spain. From T cells, B-cell-depleted T cells, or PBMCs came the material, which was cDNA or gDNA.

CDR3 size: 15 residues. The germline V gene encodes CDR1 SGDLS and CDR2 YYNGEE. Between the trimmed V and J ends, which lost 2 bases and 2 bases, there was a span of 14 bases. How the authors handled the data: By means of reference gene primer amplification, nucleated cell counts were estimated. Clones were sequenced by immunoSEQ multiplex PCR, and TCRdb holds only the in-frame ones, with some missing. That table is the source of V, J and clone size, and D and trimming were worked out from the DNA. The sample has about 83,000 clones, more than 70% seen once. The table lists this clone with a count of one.

The rearrangement uses TRBV9 and TRBJ2-7; D is possibly TRBD1 (7 bases). The specimen was peripheral blood. This receptor was identified in a man between 50 and 59 years old with active COVID-19. The CDR3 region is CASSVSGGNTYEQYF. In nucleotides, the CDR3 is TGTGCCAGCAGCGTGTCAGGGGGGAATACCTACGAGCAGTACTTC.